This T cell receptor (beta chain) was sequenced during a study of neoadjuvant anti-PD-1 for oral cavity cancer. The study's findings and limits: PBMC Gini-index clonality exceeded responders' in non-responders post-nivolumab.

With respect to this clone: What it binds is not known.

Six replicates per PBMC sample, mostly from about 460 ng of genomic DNA. Assay: immunoSEQ multiplex PCR; the TCRdb copy retains only in-frame clones and omits some. This sample has 11,000 to 15,000 clones, with about three quarters found just once. Germline CDR1 SGHAT, CDR2 FQNNGV. This CDR3 is built from 12 residues. Trimming stripped 7 bases from V and 3 bases from J, with 10 bases between. Analysis of PBMCs was direct, with no culture step. The specimen comprised PBMCs, sampled before nivolumab (anti-PD-1) treatment. The TCR was taken from a person between 40 and 79 years old with oral cavity squamous cell carcinoma. The chain joins TRBV11-2 to TRBJ2-7; D remains ambiguous. The CDR3 DNA follows: TGTGCCAGCAAATTCTGGGGCTACGAGCAGTACTTC. Translation gives CASKFWGYEQYF. Complete variable domain (other parts from reference TRBV11-2 and TRBJ2-7): EAGVAQSPRYKIIEKRQSVAFWCNPISGHATLYWYQQILGQGPKLLIQFQNNGVVDDSQLPKDRFSAERLKGVDSTLKIQPAKLEDSAVYLCASKFWGYEQYFGPGTRLTVT.